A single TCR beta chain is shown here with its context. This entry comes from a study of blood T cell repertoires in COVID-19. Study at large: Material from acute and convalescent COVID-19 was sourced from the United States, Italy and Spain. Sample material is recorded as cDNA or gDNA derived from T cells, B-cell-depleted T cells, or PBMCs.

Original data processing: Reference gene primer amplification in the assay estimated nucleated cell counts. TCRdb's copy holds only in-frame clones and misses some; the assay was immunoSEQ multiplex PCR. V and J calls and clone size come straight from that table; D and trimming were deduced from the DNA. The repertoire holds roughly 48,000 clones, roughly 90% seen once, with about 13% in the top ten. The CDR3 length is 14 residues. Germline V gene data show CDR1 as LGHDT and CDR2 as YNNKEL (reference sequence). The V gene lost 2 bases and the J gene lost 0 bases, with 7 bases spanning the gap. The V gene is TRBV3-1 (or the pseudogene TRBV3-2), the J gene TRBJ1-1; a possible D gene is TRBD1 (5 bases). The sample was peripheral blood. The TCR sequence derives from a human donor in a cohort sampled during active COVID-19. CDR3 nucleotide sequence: TGTGCCAGCAGCCAATGGGGCATGAACACTGAAGCTTTCTTT. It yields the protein CASSQWGMNTEAFF.